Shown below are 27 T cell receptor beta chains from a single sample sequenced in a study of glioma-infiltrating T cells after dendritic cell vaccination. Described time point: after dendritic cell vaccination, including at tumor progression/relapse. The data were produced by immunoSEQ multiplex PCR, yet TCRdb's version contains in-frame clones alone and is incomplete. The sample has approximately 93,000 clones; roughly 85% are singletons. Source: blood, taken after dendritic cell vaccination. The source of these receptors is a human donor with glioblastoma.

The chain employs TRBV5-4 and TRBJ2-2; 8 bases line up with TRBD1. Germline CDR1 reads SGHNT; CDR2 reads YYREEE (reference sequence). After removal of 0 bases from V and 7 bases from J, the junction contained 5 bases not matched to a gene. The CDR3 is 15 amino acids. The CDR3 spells CASSLGGQALGELFF. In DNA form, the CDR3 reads TGTGCCAGCAGCTTGGGGGGACAGGCCCTCGGGGAGCTGTTTTTT.

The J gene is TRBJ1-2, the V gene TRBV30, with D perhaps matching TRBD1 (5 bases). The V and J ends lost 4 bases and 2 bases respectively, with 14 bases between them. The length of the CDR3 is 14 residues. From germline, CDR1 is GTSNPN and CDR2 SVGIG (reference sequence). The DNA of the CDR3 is TGTGCCTGGAAAGTTGGGGGGGGAAACTATGGCTACACCTTC. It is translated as CAWKVGGGNYGYTF.

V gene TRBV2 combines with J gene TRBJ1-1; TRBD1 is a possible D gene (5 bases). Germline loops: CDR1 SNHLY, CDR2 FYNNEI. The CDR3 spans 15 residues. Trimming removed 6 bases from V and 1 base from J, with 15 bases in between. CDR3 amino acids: CASRELGHRNTEAFF. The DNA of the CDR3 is TGTGCCAGCAGGGAACTAGGACACCGGAACACTGAAGCTTTCTTT.

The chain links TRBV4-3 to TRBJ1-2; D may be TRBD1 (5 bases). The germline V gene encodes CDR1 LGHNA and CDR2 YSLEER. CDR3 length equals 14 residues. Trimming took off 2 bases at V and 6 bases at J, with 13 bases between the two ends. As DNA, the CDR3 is TGCGCCAGCAGCCAATTCAGGGATTCTAATGGCTACACCTTC. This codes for CASSQFRDSNGYTF.

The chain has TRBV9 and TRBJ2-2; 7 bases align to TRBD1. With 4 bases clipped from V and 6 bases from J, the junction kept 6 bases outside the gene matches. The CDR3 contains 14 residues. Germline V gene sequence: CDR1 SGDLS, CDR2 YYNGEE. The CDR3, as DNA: TGTGCCAGCAGCCGGACAGGCAGGGCCGGGGAGCTGTTTTTT. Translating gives CASSRTGRAGELFF.

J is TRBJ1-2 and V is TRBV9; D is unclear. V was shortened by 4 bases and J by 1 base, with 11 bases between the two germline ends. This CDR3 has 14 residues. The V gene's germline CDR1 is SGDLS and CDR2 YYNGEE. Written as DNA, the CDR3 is TGTGCCAGCAGCCACGGAGATAGTAACTATGGCTACACCTTC. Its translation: CASSHGDSNYGYTF.

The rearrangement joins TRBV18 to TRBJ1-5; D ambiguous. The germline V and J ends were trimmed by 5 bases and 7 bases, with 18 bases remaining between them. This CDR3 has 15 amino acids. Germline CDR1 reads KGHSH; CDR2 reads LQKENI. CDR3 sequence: CASSEKVGGSQPQHF. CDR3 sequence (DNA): TGTGCCAGCTCAGAGAAGGTGGGAGGGTCCCAGCCCCAGCATTTT.

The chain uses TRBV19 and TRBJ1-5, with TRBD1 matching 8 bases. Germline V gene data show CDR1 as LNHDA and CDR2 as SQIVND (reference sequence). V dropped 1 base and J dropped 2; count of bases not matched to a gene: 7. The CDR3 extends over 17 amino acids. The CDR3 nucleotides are TGTGCCAGTAGTATAGCCAGGGGGCGATTAGGCAATCAGCCCCAGCATTTT. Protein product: CASSIARGRLGNQPQHF.

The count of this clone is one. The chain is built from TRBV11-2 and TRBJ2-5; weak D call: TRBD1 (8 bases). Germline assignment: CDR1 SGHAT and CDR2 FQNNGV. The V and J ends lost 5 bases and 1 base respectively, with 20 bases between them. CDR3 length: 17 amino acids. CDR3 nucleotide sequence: TGTGCCAGCAGCGGGGGGGTCAGGGGGCTGTCCCAAGAGACCCAGTACTTC. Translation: CASSGGVRGLSQETQYF.

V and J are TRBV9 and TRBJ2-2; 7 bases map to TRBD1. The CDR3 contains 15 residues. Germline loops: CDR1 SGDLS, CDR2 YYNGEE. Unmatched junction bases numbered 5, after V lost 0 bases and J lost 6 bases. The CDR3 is CASSVEGGKAGELFF. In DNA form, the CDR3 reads TGTGCCAGCAGCGTAGAAGGGGGCAAGGCCGGGGAGCTGTTTTTT.

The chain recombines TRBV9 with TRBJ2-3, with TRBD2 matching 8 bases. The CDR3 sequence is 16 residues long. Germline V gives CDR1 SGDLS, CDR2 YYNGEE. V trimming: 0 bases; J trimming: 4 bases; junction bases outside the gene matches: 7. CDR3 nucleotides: TGTGCCAGCAGCGTAGGTAGGGCGGGGGGAGCAGATACGCAGTATTTT. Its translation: CASSVGRAGGADTQYF.

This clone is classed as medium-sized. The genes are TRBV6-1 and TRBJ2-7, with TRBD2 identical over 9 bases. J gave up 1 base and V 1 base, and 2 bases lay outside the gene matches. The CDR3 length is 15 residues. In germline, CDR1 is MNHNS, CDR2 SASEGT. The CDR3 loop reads CASSEELAGSYEQYF. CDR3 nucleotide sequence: TGTGCCAGCAGTGAAGAGCTAGCGGGATCCTACGAGCAGTACTTC.

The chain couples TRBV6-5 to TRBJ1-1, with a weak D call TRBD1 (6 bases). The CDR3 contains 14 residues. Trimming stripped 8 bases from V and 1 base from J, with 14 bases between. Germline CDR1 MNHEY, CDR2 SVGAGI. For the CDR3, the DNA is TGTGCCAGCCCTCACAGGGCAGGGAACACTGAAGCTTTCTTT. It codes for CASPHRAGNTEAFF.

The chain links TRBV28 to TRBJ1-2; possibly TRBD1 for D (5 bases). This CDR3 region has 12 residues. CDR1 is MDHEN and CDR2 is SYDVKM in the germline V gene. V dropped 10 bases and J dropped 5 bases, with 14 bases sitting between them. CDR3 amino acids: CATSKQAYGYTF. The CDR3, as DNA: TGTGCCACCTCTAAACAGGCTTATGGCTACACCTTC.

The CDR3 spells CASSLTGTNYGYTF. CDR3 nucleotide sequence: TGTGCCAGCAGCTTGACAGGGACCAACTATGGCTACACCTTC. This chain links TRBV5-4 with TRBJ1-2; tentatively, D is TRBD1 (6 bases). Germline CDR1 is SGHNT and CDR2 is YYREEE (reference sequence). The CDR3 is 14 amino acids. V was shortened by 1 base and J by 2 bases, with 9 bases between the two germline ends.

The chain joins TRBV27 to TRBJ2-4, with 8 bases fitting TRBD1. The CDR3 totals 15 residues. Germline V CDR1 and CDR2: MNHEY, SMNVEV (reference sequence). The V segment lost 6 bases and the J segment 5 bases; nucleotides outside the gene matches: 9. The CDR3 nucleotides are TGTGCCAGCAGACCGGACAGGGTAAAAGAAAACATTCAGTACTTC. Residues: CASRPDRVKENIQYF.

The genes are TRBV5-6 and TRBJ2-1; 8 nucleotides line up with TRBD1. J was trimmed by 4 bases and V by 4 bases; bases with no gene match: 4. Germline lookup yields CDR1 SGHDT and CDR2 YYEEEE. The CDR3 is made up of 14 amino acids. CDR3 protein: CASSPGQEYNEQFF. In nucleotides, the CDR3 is TGTGCCAGCAGCCCGGGACAGGAGTACAATGAGCAGTTCTTC. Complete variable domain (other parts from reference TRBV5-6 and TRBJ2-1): DAGVTQSPTHLIKTRGQQVTLRCSPKSGHDTVSWYQQALGQGPQFIFQYYEEEERQRGNFPDRFSGHQFPNYSSELNVNALLLGDSALYLCASSPGQEYNEQFFGPGTRLTVL.

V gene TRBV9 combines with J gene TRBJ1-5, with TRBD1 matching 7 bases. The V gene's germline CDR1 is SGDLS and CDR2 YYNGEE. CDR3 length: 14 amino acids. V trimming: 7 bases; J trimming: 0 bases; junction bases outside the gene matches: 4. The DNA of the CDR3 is TGTGCCAGCGGGGACAGTTATAGCAATCAGCCCCAGCATTTT. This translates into CASGDSYSNQPQHF.

The CDR3 bases are TGTGCCAGCAGCTTGTGGGGGGGGGCTGGAAACACCATATATTTT. It specifies CASSLWGGAGNTIYF. This sequence joins TRBV7-9 and TRBJ1-3, with D maybe TRBD1 (5 bases). Germline V CDR1 and CDR2: SEHNR, FQNEAQ (reference sequence). The V end lost 3 bases, the J end lost 2 bases, and 11 bases lay between the germline ends. CDR3 length equals 15 residues.

The chain's CDR3 is CASSQATGLADNNEQFF. As DNA, the CDR3 is TGCGCCAGCAGCCAAGCCACGGGACTAGCCGACAACAATGAGCAGTTCTTC. The J gene is TRBJ2-1, the V gene TRBV4-1; 9 bases fit TRBD2. The ends lost 1 base at V and 5 bases at J; junction bases unmatched: 9. The CDR3 is made up of 17 amino acids. Per germline, CDR1 MGHRA and CDR2 YSYEKL.

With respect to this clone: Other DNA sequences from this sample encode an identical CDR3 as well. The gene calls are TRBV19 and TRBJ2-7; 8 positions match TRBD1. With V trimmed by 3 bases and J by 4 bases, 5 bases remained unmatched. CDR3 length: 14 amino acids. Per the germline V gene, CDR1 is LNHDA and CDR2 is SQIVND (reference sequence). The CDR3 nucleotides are TGTGCCAGTAGTATCGGTCAGGGGGCTTACGAGCAGTACTTC. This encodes CASSIGQGAYEQYF. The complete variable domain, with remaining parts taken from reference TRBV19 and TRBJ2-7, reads DGGITQSPKYLFRKEGQNVTLSCEQNLNHDAMYWYRQDPGQGLRLIYYSQIVNDFQKGDIAEGYSVSREKKESFPLTVTSAQKNPTAFYLCASSIGQGAYEQYFGPGTRLTVT.

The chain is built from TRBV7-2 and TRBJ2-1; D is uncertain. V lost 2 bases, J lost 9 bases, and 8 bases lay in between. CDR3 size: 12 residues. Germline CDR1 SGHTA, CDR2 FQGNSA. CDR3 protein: CASSLTRSEQFF. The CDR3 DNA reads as TGTGCCAGCAGCTTAACGCGTTCTGAGCAGTTCTTC.

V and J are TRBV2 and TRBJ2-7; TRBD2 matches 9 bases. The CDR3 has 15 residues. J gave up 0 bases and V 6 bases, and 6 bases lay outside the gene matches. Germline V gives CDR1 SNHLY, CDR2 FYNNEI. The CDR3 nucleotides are TGTGCCAGCAGGAGGACTAGCGTCAGCTCCTACGAGCAGTACTTC. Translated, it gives CASRRTSVSSYEQYF.

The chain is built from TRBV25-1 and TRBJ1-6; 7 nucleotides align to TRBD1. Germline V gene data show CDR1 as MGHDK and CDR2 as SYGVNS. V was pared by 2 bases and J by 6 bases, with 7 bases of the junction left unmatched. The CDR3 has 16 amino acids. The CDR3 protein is CASSERGLTGNSPLHF. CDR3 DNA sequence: TGTGCCAGCAGTGAAAGGGGGCTCACGGGTAATTCACCCCTCCACTTT.

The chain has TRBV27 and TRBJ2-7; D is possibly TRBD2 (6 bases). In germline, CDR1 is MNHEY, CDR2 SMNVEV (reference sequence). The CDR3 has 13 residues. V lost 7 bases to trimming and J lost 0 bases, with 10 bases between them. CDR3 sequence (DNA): TGTGCCAGCATGGAGGGGAGCTCCTACGAGCAGTACTTC. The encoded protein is CASMEGSSYEQYF.

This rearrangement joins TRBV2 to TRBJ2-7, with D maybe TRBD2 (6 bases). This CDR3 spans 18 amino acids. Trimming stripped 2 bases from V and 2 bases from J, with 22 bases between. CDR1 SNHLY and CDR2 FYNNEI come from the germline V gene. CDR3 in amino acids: CASSESGVRTLAPYEQYF. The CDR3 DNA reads TGTGCCAGCAGTGAATCGGGGGTTCGGACCTTAGCCCCCTACGAGCAGTACTTC.

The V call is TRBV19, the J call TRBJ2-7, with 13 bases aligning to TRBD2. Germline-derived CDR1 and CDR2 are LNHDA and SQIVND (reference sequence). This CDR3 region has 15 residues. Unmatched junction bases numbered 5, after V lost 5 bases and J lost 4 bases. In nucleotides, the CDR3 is TGTGCCAGTAGTTTAACTAGCGGGGGGGCTTACGAGCAGTACTTC. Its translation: CASSLTSGGAYEQYF. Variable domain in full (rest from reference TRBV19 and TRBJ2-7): DGGITQSPKYLFRKEGQNVTLSCEQNLNHDAMYWYRQDPGQGLRLIYYSQIVNDFQKGDIAEGYSVSREKKESFPLTVTSAQKNPTAFYLCASSLTSGGAYEQYFGPGTRLTVT.